The rows below give T cell receptor beta chains drawn from one sample of a study of T cell clonotyping in hematopoietic cell transplantation. Produced via immunoSEQ multiplex PCR; TCRdb's table is partial and in-frame only. The sample lists thousands of clones, around a quarter occurring once. The sequencing here drew on peripheral blood mononuclear cells, taken 180 days after allogeneic stem cell transplant. Source of these receptors: a male patient between 40 and 49 years old who had an allogeneic stem cell transplant from an unrelated donor, so the T cells may come from the graft donor. Some clones in this sample may be carry-over from other donors' samples. Both conserved end residues are part of each CDR3. D genes are given only for firm matches. Rows may omit the clone size; those that give it use once, few, many or a size class.

clone_size: -; v_call: TRBV7-9; d_call: TRBD1; j_call: TRBJ1-1; cdr3_aa: CASSPRDSNTEAFF; cdr3_nt: TGTGCCAGCAGCCCGCGGGACAGCAACACTGAAGCTTTCTTT
clone_size: few; v_call: TRBV29-1; d_call: TRBD2; j_call: TRBJ2-5; cdr3_aa: CSGNLMGGETQYF; cdr3_nt: TGCAGCGGTAACCTCATGGGGGGGGAGACCCAGTACTTC
clone_size: -; v_call: TRBV30; d_call: -; j_call: TRBJ1-1; cdr3_aa: CAWSEGPNTEAFF; cdr3_nt: TGTGCCTGGAGTGAAGGACCGAACACTGAAGCTTTCTTT
clone_size: -; v_call: TRBV30; d_call: -; j_call: TRBJ1-1; cdr3_aa: CAWTTGWNTEAFF; cdr3_nt: TGTGCCTGGACTACAGGGTGGAACACTGAAGCTTTCTTT
clone_size: few; v_call: TRBV6-5; d_call: TRBD2; j_call: TRBJ2-1; cdr3_aa: CASSPSGGSYNEQFF; cdr3_nt: TGTGCCAGCAGTCCTAGCGGGGGCTCCTACAATGAGCAGTTCTTC
clone_size: few; v_call: TRBV19; d_call: -; j_call: TRBJ1-6; cdr3_aa: CASSFHGHGMPLHF; cdr3_nt: TGTGCCAGTAGCTTCCACGGGCACGGGATGCCCCTCCACTTT
clone_size: -; v_call: TRBV5-6; d_call: -; j_call: TRBJ1-2; cdr3_aa: CASSFGRSDGYTF; cdr3_nt: TGTGCCAGCAGCTTTGGACGGTCAGATGGCTACACCTTC
clone_size: few; v_call: TRBV7-2; d_call: TRBD2; j_call: TRBJ2-7; cdr3_aa: CASSFLGRASYEQYF; cdr3_nt: TGTGCCAGCAGCTTCCTCGGGAGGGCCAGCTACGAGCAGTACTTC
clone_size: -; v_call: TRBV29-1; d_call: -; j_call: TRBJ1-5; cdr3_aa: CSVGSDRNQPQHF; cdr3_nt: TGCAGCGTTGGGTCAGATCGGAATCAGCCCCAGCATTTT
clone_size: -; v_call: TRBV30; d_call: -; j_call: TRBJ1-6; cdr3_aa: CAWSDRDGSPLHF; cdr3_nt: TGTGCCTGGAGTGACAGGGACGGTTCACCCCTCCACTTT
clone_size: few; v_call: TRBV5-4; d_call: -; j_call: TRBJ2-7; cdr3_aa: CASSLGGNNEQYF; cdr3_nt: TGTGCCAGCAGCTTGGGAGGGAATAACGAGCAGTACTTC
clone_size: -; v_call: TRBV6-6; d_call: TRBD1; j_call: TRBJ1-5; cdr3_aa: CASSYSQGAAQPQHF; cdr3_nt: TGTGCCAGCAGTTACAGTCAGGGGGCGGCTCAGCCCCAGCATTTT
clone_size: -; v_call: TRBV30; d_call: TRBD1; j_call: TRBJ1-2; cdr3_aa: CAWSPTGDGYTF; cdr3_nt: TGTGCCTGGAGTCCTACAGGGGATGGCTACACCTTC
clone_size: few; v_call: TRBV19; d_call: -; j_call: TRBJ1-5; cdr3_aa: CASSTVHNQPQHF; cdr3_nt: TGTGCCAGTAGTACGGTCCACAATCAGCCCCAGCATTTT
clone_size: -; v_call: TRBV14; d_call: -; j_call: TRBJ2-3; cdr3_aa: CASSQRTTDTQYF; cdr3_nt: TGTGCCAGCAGCCAACGGACCACAGATACGCAGTATTTT
clone_size: -; v_call: TRBV27; d_call: TRBD1; j_call: TRBJ2-5; cdr3_aa: CASSIRTGKETQYF; cdr3_nt: TGTGCCAGCAGTATCAGGACAGGGAAGGAGACCCAGTACTTC
clone_size: -; v_call: TRBV4-1; d_call: -; j_call: TRBJ2-5; cdr3_aa: CASSQRETQYF; cdr3_nt: TGCGCCAGCAGCCAAAGGGAGACCCAGTACTTC
clone_size: few; v_call: TRBV6-1; d_call: TRBD1; j_call: TRBJ1-5; cdr3_aa: CASSAGQEGQPQHF; cdr3_nt: TGTGCCAGCAGTGCCGGACAGGAGGGTCAGCCCCAGCATTTT